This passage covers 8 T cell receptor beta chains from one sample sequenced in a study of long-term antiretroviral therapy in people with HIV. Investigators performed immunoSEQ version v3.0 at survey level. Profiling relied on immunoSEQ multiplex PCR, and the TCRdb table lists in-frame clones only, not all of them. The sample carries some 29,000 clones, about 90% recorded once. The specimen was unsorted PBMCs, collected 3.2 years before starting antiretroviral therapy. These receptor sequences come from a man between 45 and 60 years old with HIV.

The CDR3 loop reads CASSLLPAGSTEAFF. The CDR3 DNA sequence: TGTGCCAGCAGCTTACTCCCGGCCGGTAGCACTGAAGCTTTCTTT. The genes are TRBV7-9 and TRBJ1-1; D ambiguous. This CDR3 spans 15 amino acids. With 2 bases removed from V and 4 bases from J, the gap between germline ends came to 14 bases. From germline, CDR1 is SEHNR and CDR2 FQNEAQ (reference sequence).

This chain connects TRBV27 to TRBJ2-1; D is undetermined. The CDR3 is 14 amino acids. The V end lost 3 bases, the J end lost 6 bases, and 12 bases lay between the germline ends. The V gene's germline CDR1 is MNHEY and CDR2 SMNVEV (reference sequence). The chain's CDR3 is CASSFWAELNEQFF. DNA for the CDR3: TGTGCCAGCAGTTTTTGGGCGGAGCTCAATGAGCAGTTCTTC.

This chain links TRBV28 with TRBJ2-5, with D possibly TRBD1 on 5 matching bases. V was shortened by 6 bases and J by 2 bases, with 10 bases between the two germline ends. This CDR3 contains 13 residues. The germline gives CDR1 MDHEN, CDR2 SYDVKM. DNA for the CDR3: TGTGCCAGCAGGTCAACAGGTCAAGAGACCCAGTACTTC. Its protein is CASRSTGQETQYF.

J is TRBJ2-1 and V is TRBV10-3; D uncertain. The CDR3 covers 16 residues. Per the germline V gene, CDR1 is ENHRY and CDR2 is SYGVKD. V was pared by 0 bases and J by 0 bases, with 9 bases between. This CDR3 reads CAISESSGASYNEQFF. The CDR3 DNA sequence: TGTGCCATCAGTGAGTCTAGTGGCGCCTCCTACAATGAGCAGTTCTTC.

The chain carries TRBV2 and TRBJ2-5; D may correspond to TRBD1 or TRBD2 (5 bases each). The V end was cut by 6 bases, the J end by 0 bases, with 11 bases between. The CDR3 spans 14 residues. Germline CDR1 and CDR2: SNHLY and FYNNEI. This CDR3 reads CASSRGEYQETQYF. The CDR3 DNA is TGTGCCAGCAGCAGAGGGGAATACCAAGAGACCCAGTACTTC.

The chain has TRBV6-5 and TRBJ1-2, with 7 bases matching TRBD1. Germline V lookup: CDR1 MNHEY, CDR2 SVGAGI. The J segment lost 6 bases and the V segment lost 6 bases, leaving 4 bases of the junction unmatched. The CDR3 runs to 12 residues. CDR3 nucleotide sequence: TGTGCCAGCAGCCGGGACAGCCATGGCTACACCTTC. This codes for CASSRDSHGYTF.

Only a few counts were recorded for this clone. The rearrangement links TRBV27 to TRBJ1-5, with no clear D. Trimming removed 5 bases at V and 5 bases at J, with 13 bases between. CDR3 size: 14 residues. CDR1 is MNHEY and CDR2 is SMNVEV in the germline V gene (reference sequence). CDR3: CASSPLEGHQPQHF. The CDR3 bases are TGTGCCAGCAGTCCGCTCGAGGGTCATCAGCCCCAGCATTTT.

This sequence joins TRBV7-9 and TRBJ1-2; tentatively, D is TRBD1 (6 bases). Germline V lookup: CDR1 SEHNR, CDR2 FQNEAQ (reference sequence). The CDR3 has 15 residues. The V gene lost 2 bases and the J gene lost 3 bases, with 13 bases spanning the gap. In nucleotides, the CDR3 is TGTGCCAGCAGCTTATTCGCAGGGGCAGACTATGGCTACACCTTC. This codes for CASSLFAGADYGYTF.